This TCR beta chain stems from a study of cytomegalovirus exposure and HLA in healthy donors. In regard to this clone: No antigen is known for it.

The CDR3 has 15 residues. CDR1 and CDR2 (germline): MNHNS, SASEGT. V gave up 5 bases and J gave up 2 bases; unmatched junction bases: 4. General study results and limits: The study flagged around 160 TCR beta chains as cytomegalovirus-associated.

Clones were read by immunoSEQ multiplex PCR, and TCRdb kept only the in-frame ones, dropping some. The repertoire holds over 250,000 clones, with 87% as singletons. Sequenced material: PBMCs. The chain couples TRBV6-1 to TRBJ2-1, with TRBD2 identical over 9 bases. The source is a woman in her twenties or thirties in good health and CMV-seropositive. Written as DNA, the CDR3 is TGTGCCAGCAGTATAAGCGGGGGGCCCTACAATGAGCAGTTCTTC. Its protein product is CASSISGGPYNEQFF.